Given below is one T cell receptor (beta chain) in context. Germline loops: CDR1 SGHTA, CDR2 FQGNSA. CDR3 length equals 17 residues. With V trimmed by 2 bases and J by 5 bases, 12 bases remained unmatched. The data stem from a study of blood T cell repertoires in COVID-19. Study-level information: Samples representing acute and convalescent COVID-19 were sourced from the United States, Italy and Spain. T cells, B-cell-depleted T cells, or PBMCs supplied cDNA or gDNA.

Per the original data handling: Amplification with reference gene primers provided the estimates of nucleated cell counts. Clones were read by immunoSEQ multiplex PCR, and TCRdb kept only the in-frame ones, dropping some. From that table come the V and J calls and clone size; the DNA was used to work out D and trimming. Of about 210,000 clones listed, roughly 90% were seen once; the top ten hold 1.5% to 2%. This TCR was recovered from a man younger than 35 with active or convalescent COVID-19. Sample: peripheral blood. The rearrangement links TRBV7-2 to TRBJ2-1; 7 bases agree with TRBD2. CDR3 protein: CASSLSILADSDNEQFF. The DNA for the CDR3 is TGTGCCAGCAGCTTATCGATTCTAGCGGACTCAGACAATGAGCAGTTCTTC.